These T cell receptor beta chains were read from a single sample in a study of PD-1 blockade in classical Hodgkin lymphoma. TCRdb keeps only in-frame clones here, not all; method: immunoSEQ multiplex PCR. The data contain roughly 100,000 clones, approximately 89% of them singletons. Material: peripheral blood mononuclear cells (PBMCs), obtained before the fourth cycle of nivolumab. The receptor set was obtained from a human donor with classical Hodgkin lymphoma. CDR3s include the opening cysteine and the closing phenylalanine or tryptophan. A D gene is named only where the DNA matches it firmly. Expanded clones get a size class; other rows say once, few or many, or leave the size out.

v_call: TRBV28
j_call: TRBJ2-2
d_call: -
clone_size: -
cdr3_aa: CASSFSGTRGGGELFF
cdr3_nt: TGTGCCAGCAGTTTCTCCGGGACCCGAGGGGGCGGGGAGCTGTTTTTT

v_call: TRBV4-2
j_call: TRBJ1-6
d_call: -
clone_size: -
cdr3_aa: CASSQEREASLHF
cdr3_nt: TGTGCCAGCAGCCAAGAAAGGGAAGCATCCCTCCACTTT

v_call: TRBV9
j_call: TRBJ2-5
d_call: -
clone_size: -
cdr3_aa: CASSLPGVRSQETQYF
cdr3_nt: TGTGCCAGCAGCCTCCCGGGAGTGCGATCCCAAGAGACCCAGTACTTC

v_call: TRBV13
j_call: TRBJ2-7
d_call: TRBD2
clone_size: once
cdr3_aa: CASSYRRERERREQYF
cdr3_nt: TGTGCCAGCAGTTACCGGAGAGAGCGGGAGAGGAGGGAGCAGTACTTC

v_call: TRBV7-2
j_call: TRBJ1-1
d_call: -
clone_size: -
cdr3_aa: CASSSAATLNTEAFF
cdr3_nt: TGTGCCAGCAGCTCCGCGGCCACACTGAACACTGAAGCTTTCTTT

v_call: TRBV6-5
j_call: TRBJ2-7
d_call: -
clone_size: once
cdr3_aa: CASSTSGRQQYF
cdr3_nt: TGTGCCAGCAGCACGTCAGGGAGGCAGCAGTACTTC

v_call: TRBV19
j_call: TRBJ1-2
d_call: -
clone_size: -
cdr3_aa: CASQGGDIRLYGYTF
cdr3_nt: TGTGCCAGTCAAGGGGGGGACATCCGGCTCTATGGCTACACCTTC

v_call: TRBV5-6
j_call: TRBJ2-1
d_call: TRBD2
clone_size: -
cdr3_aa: CASRSLVAGSFYNEQFF
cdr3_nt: TGTGCCAGCAGATCACTTGTAGCGGGAAGTTTCTACAATGAGCAGTTCTTC

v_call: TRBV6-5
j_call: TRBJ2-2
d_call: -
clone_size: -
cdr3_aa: CATGQNTGELFF
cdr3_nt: TGTGCCACGGGACAAAACACCGGGGAGCTGTTTTTT

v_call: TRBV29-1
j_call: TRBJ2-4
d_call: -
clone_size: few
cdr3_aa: CSVEDPTGDLNIQYF
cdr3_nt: TGCAGCGTTGAAGATCCCACGGGGGATTTGAACATTCAGTACTTC